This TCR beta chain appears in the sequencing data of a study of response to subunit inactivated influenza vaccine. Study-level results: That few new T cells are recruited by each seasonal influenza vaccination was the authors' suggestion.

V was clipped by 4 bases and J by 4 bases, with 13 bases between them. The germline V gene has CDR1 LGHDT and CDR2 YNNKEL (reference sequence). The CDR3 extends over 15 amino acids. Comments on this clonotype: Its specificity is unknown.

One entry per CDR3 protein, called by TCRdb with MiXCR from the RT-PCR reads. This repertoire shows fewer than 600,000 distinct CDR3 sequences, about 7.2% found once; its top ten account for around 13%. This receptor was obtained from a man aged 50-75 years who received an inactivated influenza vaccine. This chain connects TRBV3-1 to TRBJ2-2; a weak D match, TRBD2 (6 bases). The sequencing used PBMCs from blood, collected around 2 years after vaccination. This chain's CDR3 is CASSPVRAGTGELFF. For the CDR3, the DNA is TGTGCCAGCAGCCCCGTGAGAGCGGGCACCGGGGAGCTGTTTTTT.